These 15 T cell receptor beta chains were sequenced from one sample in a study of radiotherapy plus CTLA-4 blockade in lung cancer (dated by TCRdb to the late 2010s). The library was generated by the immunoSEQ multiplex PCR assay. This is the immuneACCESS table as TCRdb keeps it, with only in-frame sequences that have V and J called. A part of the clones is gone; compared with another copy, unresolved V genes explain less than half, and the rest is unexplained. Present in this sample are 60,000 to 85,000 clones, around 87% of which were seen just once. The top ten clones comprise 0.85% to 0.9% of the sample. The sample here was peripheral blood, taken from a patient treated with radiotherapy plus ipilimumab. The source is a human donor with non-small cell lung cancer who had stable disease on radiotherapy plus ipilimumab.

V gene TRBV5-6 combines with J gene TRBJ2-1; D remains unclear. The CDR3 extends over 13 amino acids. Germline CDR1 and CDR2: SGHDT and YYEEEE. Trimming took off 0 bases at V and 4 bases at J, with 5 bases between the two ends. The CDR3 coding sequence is TGTGCCAGCAGCTTGGGAACTTACAATGAGCAGTTCTTC. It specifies CASSLGTYNEQFF.

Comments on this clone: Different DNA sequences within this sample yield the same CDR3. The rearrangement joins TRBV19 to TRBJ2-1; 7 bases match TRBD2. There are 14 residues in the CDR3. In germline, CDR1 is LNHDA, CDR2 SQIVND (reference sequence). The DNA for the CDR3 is TGTGCTAGCTCCGGACTAGGAAACAACAATGAGCAGTTCTTC. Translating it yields CASSGLGNNNEQFF.

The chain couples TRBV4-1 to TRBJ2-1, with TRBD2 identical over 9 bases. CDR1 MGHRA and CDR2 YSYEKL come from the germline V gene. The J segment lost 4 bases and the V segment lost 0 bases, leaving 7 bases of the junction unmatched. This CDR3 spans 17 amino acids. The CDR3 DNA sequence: TGCGCCAGCAGCCAAGATTCCGGGACTAGCTTATACAATGAGCAGTTCTTC. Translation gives CASSQDSGTSLYNEQFF.

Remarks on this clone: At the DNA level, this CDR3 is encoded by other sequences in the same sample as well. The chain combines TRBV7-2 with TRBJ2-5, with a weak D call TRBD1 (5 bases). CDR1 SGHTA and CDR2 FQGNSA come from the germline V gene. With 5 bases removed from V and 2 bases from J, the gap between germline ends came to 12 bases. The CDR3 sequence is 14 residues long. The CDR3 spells CASSLRTRQETQYF. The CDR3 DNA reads TGTGCCAGCAGCCTACGGACAAGACAAGAGACCCAGTACTTC.

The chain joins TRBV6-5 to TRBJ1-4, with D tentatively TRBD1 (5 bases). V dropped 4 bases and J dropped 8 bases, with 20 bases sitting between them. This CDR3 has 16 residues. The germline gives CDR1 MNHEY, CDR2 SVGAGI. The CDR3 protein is CASSFPPNSRDEKLFF. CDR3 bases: TGTGCCAGCAGTTTCCCCCCCAATTCACGGGACGAAAAACTGTTTTTT.

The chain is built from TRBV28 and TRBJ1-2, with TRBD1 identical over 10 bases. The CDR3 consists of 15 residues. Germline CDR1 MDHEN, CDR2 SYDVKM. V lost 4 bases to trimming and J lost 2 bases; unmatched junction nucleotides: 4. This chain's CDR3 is CASSSPGQGNYGYTF. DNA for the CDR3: TGTGCCAGCAGTTCCCCGGGACAGGGGAACTATGGCTACACCTTC.

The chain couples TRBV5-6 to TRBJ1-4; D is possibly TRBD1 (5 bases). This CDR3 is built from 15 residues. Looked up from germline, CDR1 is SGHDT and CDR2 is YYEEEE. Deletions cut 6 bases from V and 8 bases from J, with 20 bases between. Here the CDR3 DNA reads TGTGCCAGCACCATCTCCGGGGGGACGGACGAAAAACTGTTTTTT. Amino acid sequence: CASTISGGTDEKLFF.

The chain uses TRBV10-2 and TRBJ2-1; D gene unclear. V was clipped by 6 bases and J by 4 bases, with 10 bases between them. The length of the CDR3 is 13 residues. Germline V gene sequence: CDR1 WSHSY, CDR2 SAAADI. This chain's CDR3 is CASRVGPYNEQFF. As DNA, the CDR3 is TGCGCCAGCAGGGTAGGACCGTACAATGAGCAGTTCTTC.

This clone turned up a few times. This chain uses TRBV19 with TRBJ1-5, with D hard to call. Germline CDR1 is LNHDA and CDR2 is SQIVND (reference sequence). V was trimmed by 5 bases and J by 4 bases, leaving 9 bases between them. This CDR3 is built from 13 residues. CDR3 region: CASSDGGNQPQHF. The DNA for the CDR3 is TGTGCCAGTAGTGATGGAGGGAATCAGCCCCAGCATTTT.

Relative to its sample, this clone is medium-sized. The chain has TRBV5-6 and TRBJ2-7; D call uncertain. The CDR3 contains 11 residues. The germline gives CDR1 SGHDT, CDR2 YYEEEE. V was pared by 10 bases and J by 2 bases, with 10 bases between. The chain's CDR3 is CALLMAYEQYF. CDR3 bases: TGTGCCCTGCTTATGGCCTACGAGCAGTACTTC.

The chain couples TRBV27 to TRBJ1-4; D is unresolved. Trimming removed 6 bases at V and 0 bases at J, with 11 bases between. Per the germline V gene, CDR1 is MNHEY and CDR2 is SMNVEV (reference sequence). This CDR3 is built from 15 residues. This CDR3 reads CASSPSYATNEKLFF. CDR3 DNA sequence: TGTGCCAGCAGCCCTTCATACGCAACTAATGAAAAACTGTTTTTT.

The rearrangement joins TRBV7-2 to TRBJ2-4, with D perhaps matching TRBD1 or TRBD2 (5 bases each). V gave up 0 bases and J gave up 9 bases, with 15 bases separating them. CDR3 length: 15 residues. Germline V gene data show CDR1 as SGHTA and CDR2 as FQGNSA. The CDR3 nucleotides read TGTGCCAGCAGCTTAGCTGTGGGGGACCGAGGCATTCAGTACTTC. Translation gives CASSLAVGDRGIQYF.

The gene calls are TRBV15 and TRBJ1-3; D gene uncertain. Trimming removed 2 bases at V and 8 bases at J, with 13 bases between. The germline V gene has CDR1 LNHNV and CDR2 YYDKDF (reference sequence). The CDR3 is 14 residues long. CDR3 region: CATSRPPLAHTIYF. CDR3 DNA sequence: TGTGCCACCAGCAGACCCCCGCTGGCGCACACCATATATTTT. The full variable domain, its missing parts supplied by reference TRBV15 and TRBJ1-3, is DAMVIQNPRYQVTQFGKPVTLSCSQTLNHNVMYWYQQKSSQAPKLLFHYYDKDFNNEADTPDNFQSRRPNTSFCFLDIRSPGLGDTAMYLCATSRPPLAHTIYFGEGSWLTVV.

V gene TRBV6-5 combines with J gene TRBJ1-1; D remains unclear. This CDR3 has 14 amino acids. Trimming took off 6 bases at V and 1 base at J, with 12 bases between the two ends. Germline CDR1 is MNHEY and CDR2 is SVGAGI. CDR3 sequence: CASRKDGGNTEAFF. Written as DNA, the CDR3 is TGTGCCAGCAGAAAGGACGGCGGGAACACTGAAGCTTTCTTT.

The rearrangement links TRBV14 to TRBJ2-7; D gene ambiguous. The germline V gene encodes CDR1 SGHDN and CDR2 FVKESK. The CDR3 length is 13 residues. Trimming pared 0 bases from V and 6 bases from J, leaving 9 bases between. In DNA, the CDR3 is TGTGCCAGCAGCCAAGATCTGGGCGGCGAGCAGTACTTC. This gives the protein CASSQDLGGEQYF.